This entry concerns a single T cell receptor (beta chain). Its specificity is not known. This entry comes from a study of Ad26.COV2.S vaccination and SARS-CoV-2 variants. General study results and limits: Total T cell responses may have been underestimated by the TCR breadth and depth analyses.

Method: immunoSEQ multiplex PCR; TCRdb's copy keeps in-frame clones and lacks some. The sample consists of 380,000 or so clones, 85% to 90% of them appearing once. The sample's treatment: about 20 received Ad26.COV2.S at low or high dose, single or two shots; about 5 received placebo; per-sample allocation not given. Collection of samples fell on day 63 after the first vaccine or placebo injection. Germline values: CDR1 SGHRS, CDR2 YFSETQ. This CDR3 contains 14 residues. The ends were cut back, 5 bases at V and 0 bases at J, with 8 bases in the middle. The sample consisted of peripheral blood, taken in a trial of Ad26.COV2.S vaccine versus placebo. The TCR sequence derives from a person between 18 and 60 years old who received the Ad26.COV2.S COVID-19 vaccine or a placebo. The genes are TRBV5-1 and TRBJ2-2; D gene unclear. CDR3 region: CASSGSPNTGELFF. CDR3 nucleotides: TGCGCCAGCAGTGGGTCTCCGAACACCGGGGAGCTGTTTTTT.